This TCR beta chain originates from a study of shared clonotypes between healthy human individuals. Whole-study findings and limits: Memory subsets generally showed smaller estimated richness than naive subsets did.

This clone was detected only once. Its antigen is unidentified. Original analysis: There were no quality scores in the junction-only immunoSEQ sequences, so filtering differed. Assay used: immunoSEQ multiplex PCR; TCRdb lists only in-frame clones, some missing. The V and J calls and clone size come from that table; D and trimming were worked out from the DNA. The repertoire holds some 1.1 million clones, with approximately 80% as singletons. The germline V gene has CDR1 SNHLY and CDR2 FYNNEI. The CDR3 is 13 amino acids. V lost 8 bases, J lost 2 bases, and 5 bases stayed unmatched. V usage is TRBV2 and J usage is TRBJ2-5, with 7 bases fitting TRBD1. This TCR was sampled from a man between 18 and 29 years old in good health. Some clones in this sample may be carry-over from other donors' samples. The sample consisted of memory CD4+ T cells from PBMCs. Subset described: CD45RA-negative fraction. Here the CDR3 reads CASLTGYQETQYF. CDR3 DNA sequence: TGTGCCAGCTTGACAGGGTATCAAGAGACCCAGTACTTC.